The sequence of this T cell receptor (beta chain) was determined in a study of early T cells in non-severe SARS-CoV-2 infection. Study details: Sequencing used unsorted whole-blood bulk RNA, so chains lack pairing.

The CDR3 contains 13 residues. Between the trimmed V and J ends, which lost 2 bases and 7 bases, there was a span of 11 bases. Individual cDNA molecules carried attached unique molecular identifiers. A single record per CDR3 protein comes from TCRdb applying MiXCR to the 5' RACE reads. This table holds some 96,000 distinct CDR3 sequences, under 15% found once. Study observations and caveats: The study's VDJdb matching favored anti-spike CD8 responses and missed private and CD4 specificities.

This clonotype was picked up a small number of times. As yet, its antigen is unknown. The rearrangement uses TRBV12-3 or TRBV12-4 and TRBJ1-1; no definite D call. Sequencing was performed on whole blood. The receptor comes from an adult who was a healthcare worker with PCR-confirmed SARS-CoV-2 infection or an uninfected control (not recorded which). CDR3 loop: CASSLQLGFEAFF. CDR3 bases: TGTGCCAGCAGTTTACAACTGGGATTTGAAGCTTTCTTT.